What follows describes a single TCR beta chain. Its target is unknown. Genomic DNA of each subset was evenly split across several immunoSEQ plates. The repertoire was sequenced with immunoSEQ multiplex PCR; TCRdb's copy has only in-frame clones and lacks some. Of approximately 2.4 million clones listed, approximately 96% were seen once; the top ten hold roughly 0.13%. The sample comes from a study of shared clonotypes between healthy human individuals. The study, taken as a whole, reports: In a handful of donors, about 5% of naive CD4 clonotypes appeared in common.

Looked up from germline, CDR1 is SEHNR and CDR2 is FQNEAQ (reference sequence). The CDR3 consists of 15 residues. V dropped 5 bases and J dropped 3; count of bases not matched to a gene: 7. Among the donors, all were Caucasian adults who lived in Nashville, Tennessee. The TCR sequence derives from a man aged 18 to 30 in good health. The source material was naive CD4+ T cells sorted from blood. Subset denoted: CD45RA+ positively selected. The chain carries TRBV7-9 and TRBJ2-7; 10 bases line up with TRBD1. CDR3 bases: TGTGCCAGCAGCCGACCGGGACAGGGGATCTACGAGCAGTACTTC. This codes for CASSRPGQGIYEQYF.